This T cell receptor beta chain was sequenced during a study of cytomegalovirus exposure and HLA in healthy donors. Study findings and constraints: Among TCR beta chains of equal frequency, HLA-associated ones were more clonally expanded in a later analysis. CMV serostatus was the sole immune exposure data available. Later analysis associated a missense DCLRE1C variant with TCR beta V- and J-gene trimming. The study put some 160 TCR beta chains on its list as cytomegalovirus-associated.

To note about this clone: Its matching antigen is unknown.

Vbeta (60) and Jbeta (13) primers were used in the PCR. The data were produced by immunoSEQ multiplex PCR, yet TCRdb's version contains in-frame clones alone and is incomplete. The data show some 140,000 clones, roughly 80% seen once. The V gene's germline CDR1 is SGDLS and CDR2 YYNGEE. V lost 4 bases, J lost 1 base, and 12 bases lay in between. This CDR3 has 14 residues. This sequence originates from a man aged 18 to 35 in good health and CMV-seronegative. The sample consisted of PBMCs. This chain uses TRBV9 with TRBJ2-7, with D hard to call. CDR3: CASSQTPRSYEQYF. The CDR3 bases are TGTGCCAGCAGCCAGACCCCTAGGTCCTACGAGCAGTACTTC.